The 5 T cell receptor beta chains given below trace back to one sample, sequenced in a study of CD8+CD57+ T cells in acquired aplastic anemia. It was patients with CD8+CD57+ cell expansion by flow cytometry who were chosen for sequencing. Genomic DNA templated the TCR beta VDJ and CDR3 profiling. Each CDR3 protein gets one entry after TCRdb re-called the reads with MiXCR. The sample comprises 450,000 to 600,000 distinct CDR3 sequences, approximately 33% of which are singletons, and less than 1% rests with the top ten. Sequences were obtained from sorted CD4+, CD8+, or CD8+CD57+ T cells (not recorded which) from PBMCs. The receptors come from a human donor with aplastic anemia.

The rearrangement links TRBV12-3 or TRBV12-4 to TRBJ1-2; a possible D gene is TRBD1 (5 bases). Trimming stripped 3 bases from V and 6 bases from J, with 11 bases between. The CDR3 runs to 13 residues. The CDR3 nucleotides read TGTGCCAGCAGTTTCAGGGTTTCCAATGGCTACACCTTC. Translating it yields CASSFRVSNGYTF.

This chain joins TRBV28 and TRBJ2-7; D unclear. Germline lookup yields CDR1 MDHEN and CDR2 SYDVKM. V was clipped by 5 bases and J by 4 bases, with 15 bases between them. CDR3 size: 14 residues. CDR3 residues: CASSPPRLNYEQYF. The CDR3 DNA follows: TGTGCCAGCAGTCCGCCCCGTCTTAATTACGAGCAGTACTTC.

The chain uses TRBV2 and TRBJ1-5, with TRBD1 as a possible D gene (6 bases). Trimming removed 7 bases from V and 6 bases from J, with 22 bases in between. The CDR3 loop spans 16 amino acids. Per germline, CDR1 SNHLY and CDR2 FYNNEI. The CDR3 spells CASTEGVPGRPQPQHF. CDR3 bases: TGTGCCAGCACCGAGGGGGTCCCAGGTCGGCCTCAGCCCCAGCATTTT.

J is TRBJ2-1 and V is TRBV25-1, with TRBD2 matching over 12 bases. V lost 6 bases to trimming and J lost 7 bases; unmatched junction nucleotides: 4. This CDR3 is 14 amino acids long. CDR1 is MGHDK, CDR2 SYGVNS, per germline. The CDR3 nucleotides read TGTGCCAGCAGACCCGGGACTAGCGGGAATGAGCAGTTCTTC. Amino acids: CASRPGTSGNEQFF.

V gene TRBV7-9 combines with J gene TRBJ1-5; D is unresolved. Looked up from germline, CDR1 is SEHNR and CDR2 is FQNEAQ (reference sequence). V was trimmed by 5 bases and J by 4 bases, leaving 21 bases between them. This CDR3 has 17 residues. CDR3 protein: CASSASGFRGLNQPQHF. The CDR3 nucleotides read TGTGCCAGCAGCGCCTCCGGGTTCAGAGGGTTAAATCAGCCCCAGCATTTT.